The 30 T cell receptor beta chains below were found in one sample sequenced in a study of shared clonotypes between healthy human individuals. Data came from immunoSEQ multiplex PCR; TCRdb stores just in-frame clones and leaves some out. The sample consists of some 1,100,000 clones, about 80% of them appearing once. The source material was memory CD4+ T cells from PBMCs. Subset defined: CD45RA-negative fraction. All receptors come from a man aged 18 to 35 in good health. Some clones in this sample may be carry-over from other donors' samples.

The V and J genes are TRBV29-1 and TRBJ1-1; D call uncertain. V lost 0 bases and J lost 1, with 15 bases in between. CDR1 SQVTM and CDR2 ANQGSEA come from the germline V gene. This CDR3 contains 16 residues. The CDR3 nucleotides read TGCAGCGTTGAAGACGACGTATGGAAAAAGAACACTGAAGCTTTCTTT. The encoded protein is CSVEDDVWKKNTEAFF.

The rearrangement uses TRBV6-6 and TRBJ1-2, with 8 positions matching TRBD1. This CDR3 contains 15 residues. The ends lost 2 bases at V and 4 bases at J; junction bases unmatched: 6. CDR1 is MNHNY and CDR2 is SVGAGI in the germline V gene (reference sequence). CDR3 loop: CASSYAGGTSYGYTF. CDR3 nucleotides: TGTGCCAGCAGTTACGCAGGGGGCACTAGCTATGGCTACACCTTC.

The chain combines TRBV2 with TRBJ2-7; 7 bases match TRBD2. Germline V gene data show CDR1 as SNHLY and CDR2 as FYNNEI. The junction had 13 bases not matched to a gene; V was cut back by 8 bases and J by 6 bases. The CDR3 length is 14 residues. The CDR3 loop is CASRPIAGAGEQYF. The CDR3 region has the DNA TGTGCCAGCCGCCCCATTGCGGGAGCGGGCGAGCAGTACTTC.

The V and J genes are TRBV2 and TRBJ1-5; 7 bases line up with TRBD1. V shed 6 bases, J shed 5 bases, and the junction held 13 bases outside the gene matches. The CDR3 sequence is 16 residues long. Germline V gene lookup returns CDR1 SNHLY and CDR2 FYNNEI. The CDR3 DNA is TGTGCCAGCAGATACTACAGACAGGGTAATGATCAGCCCCAGCATTTT. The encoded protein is CASRYYRQGNDQPQHF.

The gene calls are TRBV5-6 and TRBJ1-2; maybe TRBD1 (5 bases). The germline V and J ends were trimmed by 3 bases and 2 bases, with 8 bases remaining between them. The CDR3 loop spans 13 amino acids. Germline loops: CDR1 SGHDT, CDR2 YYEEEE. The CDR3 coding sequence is TGTGCCAGCAGCTCGGGACGGAACTATGGCTACACCTTC. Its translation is CASSSGRNYGYTF.

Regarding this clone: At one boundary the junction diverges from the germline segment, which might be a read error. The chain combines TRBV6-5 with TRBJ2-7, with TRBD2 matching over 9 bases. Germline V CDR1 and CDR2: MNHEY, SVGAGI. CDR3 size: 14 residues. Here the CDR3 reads CAISEKGGRDEQYF. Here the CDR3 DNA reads TGTGCCATCAGTGAGAAGGGCGGGAGGGACGAGCAGTACTTC.

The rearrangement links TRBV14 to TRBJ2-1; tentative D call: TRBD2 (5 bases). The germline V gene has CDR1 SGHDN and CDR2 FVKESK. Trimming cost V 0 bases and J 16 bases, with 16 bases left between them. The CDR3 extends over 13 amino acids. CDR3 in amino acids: CASSQDLRAVVFF. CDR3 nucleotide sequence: TGTGCCAGCAGCCAAGATCTTCGAGCGGTGGTATTCTTC.

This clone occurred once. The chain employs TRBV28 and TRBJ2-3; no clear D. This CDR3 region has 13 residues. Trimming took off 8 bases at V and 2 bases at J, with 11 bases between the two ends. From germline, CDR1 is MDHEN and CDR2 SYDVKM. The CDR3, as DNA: TGTGCCAGCGCCCTCCCCAACACAGATACGCAGTATTTT. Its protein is CASALPNTDTQYF. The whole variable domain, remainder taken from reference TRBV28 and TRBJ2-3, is DVKVTQSSRYLVKRTGEKVFLECVQDMDHENMFWYRQDPGLGLRLIYFSYDVKMKEKGDIPEGYSVSREKKERFSLILESASTNQTSMYLCASALPNTDTQYFGPGTRLTVL.

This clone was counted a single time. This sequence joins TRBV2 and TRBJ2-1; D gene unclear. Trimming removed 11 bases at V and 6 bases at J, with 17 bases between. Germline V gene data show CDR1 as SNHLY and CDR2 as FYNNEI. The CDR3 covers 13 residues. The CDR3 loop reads CAGRFGSLNEQFF. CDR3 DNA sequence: TGTGCCGGTCGATTTGGCAGCCTCAATGAGCAGTTCTTC.

The CDR3 bases are TGTGCCAGCAGCTTAGGGTGGGGACAGACAGGCACTGAAGCTTTCTTT. As protein: CASSLGWGQTGTEAFF. This sequence joins TRBV11-2 and TRBJ1-1, with 7 nucleotides matching TRBD1. From germline, CDR1 is SGHAT and CDR2 FQNNGV. The CDR3 totals 16 residues. The ends lost 1 base at V and 4 bases at J; junction bases unmatched: 9.

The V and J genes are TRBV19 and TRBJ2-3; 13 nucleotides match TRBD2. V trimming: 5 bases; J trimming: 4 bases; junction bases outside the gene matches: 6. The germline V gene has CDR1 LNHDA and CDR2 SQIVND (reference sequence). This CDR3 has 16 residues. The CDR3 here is CASSAGLAGVADTQYF. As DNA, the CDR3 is TGTGCCAGTAGTGCCGGACTAGCGGGAGTGGCAGATACGCAGTATTTT. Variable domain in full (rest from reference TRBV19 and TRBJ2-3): DGGITQSPKYLFRKEGQNVTLSCEQNLNHDAMYWYRQDPGQGLRLIYYSQIVNDFQKGDIAEGYSVSREKKESFPLTVTSAQKNPTAFYLCASSAGLAGVADTQYFGPGTRLTVL.

This CDR3 is CASSSGLAGGETQYF. The CDR3 coding sequence is TGTGCCAGCAGCTCGGGACTAGCGGGGGGAGAGACCCAGTACTTC. The chain recombines TRBV7-9 with TRBJ2-5; TRBD2 matches at 15 bases. V lost 4 bases and J lost 4; bases outside the gene matches: 1. Germline V gene lookup returns CDR1 SEHNR and CDR2 FQNEAQ (reference sequence). This CDR3 comprises 15 residues.

The CDR3 spells CASGGSYNEQFF. CDR3 coding DNA: TGTGCCAGCGGGGGGTCCTACAATGAGCAGTTCTTC. The chain carries TRBV7-2 and TRBJ2-1, with D maybe TRBD2 (6 bases). Germline assignment: CDR1 SGHTA and CDR2 FQGNSA. This CDR3 is 12 amino acids long. The V end lost 8 bases, the J end lost 1 base, and 6 bases lay between the germline ends.

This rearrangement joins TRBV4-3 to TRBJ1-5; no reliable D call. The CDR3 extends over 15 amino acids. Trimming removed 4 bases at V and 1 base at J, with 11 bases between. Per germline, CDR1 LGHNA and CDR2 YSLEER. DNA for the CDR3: TGCGCCAGCAGCCGTAATTGGGAGAGCAATCAGCCCCAGCATTTT. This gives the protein CASSRNWESNQPQHF.

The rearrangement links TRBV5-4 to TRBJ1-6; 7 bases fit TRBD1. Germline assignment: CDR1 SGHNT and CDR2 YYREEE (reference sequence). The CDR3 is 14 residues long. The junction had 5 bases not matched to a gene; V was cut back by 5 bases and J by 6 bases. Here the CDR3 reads CASRDGTVNSPLHF. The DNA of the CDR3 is TGTGCCAGCAGGGATGGGACAGTTAATTCACCCCTCCACTTT.

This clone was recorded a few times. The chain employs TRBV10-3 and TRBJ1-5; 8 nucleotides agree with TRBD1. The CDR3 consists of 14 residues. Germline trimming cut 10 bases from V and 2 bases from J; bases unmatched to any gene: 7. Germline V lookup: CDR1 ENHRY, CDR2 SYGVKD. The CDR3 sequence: CATQGARGNQPQHF. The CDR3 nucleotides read TGTGCCACCCAGGGGGCGCGTGGCAATCAGCCCCAGCATTTT.

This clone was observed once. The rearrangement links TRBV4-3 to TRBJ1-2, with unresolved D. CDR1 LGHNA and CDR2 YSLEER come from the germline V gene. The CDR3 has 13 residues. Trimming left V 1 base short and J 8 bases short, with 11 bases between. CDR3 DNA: TGCGCCAGCAGCCAAGGGGGTAAGCGCGGCTACACCTTC. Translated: CASSQGGKRGYTF.

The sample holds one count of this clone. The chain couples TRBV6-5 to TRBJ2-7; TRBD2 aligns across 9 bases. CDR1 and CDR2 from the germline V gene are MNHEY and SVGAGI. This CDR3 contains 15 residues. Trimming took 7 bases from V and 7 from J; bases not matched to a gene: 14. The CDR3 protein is CASTALAGAVIEQYF. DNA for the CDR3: TGTGCCAGCACCGCCTTAGCGGGAGCGGTAATAGAGCAGTACTTC.

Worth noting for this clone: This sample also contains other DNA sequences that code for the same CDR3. The CDR3 bases are TGTGCCAGTAGCGTGACAGGGGGCACTGAAGCTTTCTTT. It translates to CASSVTGGTEAFF. The chain is built from TRBV19 and TRBJ1-1; 9 positions agree with TRBD1. This CDR3 region has 13 residues. V lost 6 bases and J lost 4; bases outside the gene matches: 3. Germline V lookup: CDR1 LNHDA, CDR2 SQIVND (reference sequence). The full variable domain, completed using reference TRBV19 and TRBJ1-1, is DGGITQSPKYLFRKEGQNVTLSCEQNLNHDAMYWYRQDPGQGLRLIYYSQIVNDFQKGDIAEGYSVSREKKESFPLTVTSAQKNPTAFYLCASSVTGGTEAFFGQGTRLTVV.

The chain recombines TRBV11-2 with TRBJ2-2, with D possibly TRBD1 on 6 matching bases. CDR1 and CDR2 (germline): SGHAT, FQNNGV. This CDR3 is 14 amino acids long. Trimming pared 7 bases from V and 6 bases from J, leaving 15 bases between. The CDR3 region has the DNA TGTGCCAGCACCCAAGGGGGTTACCCCGGGGAGCTGTTTTTT. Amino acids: CASTQGGYPGELFF.

CDR3 nucleotide sequence: TGCGCCAGCAGCTTAATTACTCCACCCTACGAGCAGTACTTC. It is translated as CASSLITPPYEQYF. The chain links TRBV5-1 to TRBJ2-7; D call uncertain. V dropped 2 bases and J dropped 2 bases, with 11 bases sitting between them. CDR3 length equals 14 residues. Germline CDR1 reads SGHRS; CDR2 reads YFSETQ.

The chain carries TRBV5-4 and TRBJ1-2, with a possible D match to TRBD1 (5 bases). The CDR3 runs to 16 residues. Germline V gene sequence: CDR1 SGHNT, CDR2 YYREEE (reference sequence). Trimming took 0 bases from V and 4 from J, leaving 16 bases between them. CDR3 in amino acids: CASSLALGGAGYGYTF. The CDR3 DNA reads TGTGCCAGCAGCTTGGCCCTTGGGGGAGCGGGCTATGGCTACACCTTC.

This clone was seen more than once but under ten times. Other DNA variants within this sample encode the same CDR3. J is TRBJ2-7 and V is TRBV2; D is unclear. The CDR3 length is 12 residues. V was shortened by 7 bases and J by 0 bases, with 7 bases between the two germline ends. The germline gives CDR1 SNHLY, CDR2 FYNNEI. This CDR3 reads CASIDNSYEQYF. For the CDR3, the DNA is TGTGCCAGCATAGACAACTCCTACGAGCAGTACTTC.

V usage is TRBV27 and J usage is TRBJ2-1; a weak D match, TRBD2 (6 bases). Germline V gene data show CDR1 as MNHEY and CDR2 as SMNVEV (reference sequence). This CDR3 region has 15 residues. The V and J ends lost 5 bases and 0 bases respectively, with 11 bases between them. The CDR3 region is CASSPSVLSYNEQFF. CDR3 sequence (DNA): TGTGCCAGCAGTCCTAGCGTGCTCTCCTACAATGAGCAGTTCTTC.

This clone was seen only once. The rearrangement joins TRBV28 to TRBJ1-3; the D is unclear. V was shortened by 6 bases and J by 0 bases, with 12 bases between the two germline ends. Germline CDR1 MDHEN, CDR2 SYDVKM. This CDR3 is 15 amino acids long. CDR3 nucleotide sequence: TGTGCCAGCAGAAGGATCCTGACCTCTGGAAACACCATATATTTT. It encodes CASRRILTSGNTIYF. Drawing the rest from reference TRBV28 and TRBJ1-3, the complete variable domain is DVKVTQSSRYLVKRTGEKVFLECVQDMDHENMFWYRQDPGLGLRLIYFSYDVKMKEKGDIPEGYSVSREKKERFSLILESASTNQTSMYLCASRRILTSGNTIYFGEGSWLTVV.

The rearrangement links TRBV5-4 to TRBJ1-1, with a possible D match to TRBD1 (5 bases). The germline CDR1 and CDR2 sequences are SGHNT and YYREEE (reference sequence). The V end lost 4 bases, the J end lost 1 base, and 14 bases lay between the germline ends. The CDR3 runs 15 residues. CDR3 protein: CASSPLAGTNTEAFF. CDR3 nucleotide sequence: TGTGCCAGCAGCCCTCTCGCAGGGACGAACACTGAAGCTTTCTTT.

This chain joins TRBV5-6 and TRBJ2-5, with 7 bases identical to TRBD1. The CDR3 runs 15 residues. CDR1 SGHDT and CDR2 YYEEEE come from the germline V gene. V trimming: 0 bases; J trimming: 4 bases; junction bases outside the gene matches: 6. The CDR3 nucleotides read TGTGCCAGCAGCTTGGGACAGGGAACGGGAGAGACCCAGTACTTC. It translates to CASSLGQGTGETQYF.

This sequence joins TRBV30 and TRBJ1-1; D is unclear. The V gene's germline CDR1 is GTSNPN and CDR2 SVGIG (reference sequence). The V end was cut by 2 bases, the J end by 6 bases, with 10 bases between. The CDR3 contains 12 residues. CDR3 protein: CAWSWTGAEAFF. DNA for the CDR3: TGTGCCTGGAGTTGGACCGGCGCTGAAGCTTTCTTT.

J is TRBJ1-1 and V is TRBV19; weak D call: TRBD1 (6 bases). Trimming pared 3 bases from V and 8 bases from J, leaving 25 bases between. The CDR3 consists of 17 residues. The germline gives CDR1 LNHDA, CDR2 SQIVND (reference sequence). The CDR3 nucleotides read TGTGCCAGTAGTATGCTGGGCGGGGGGCCTATTATGCAGGAAGCTTTCTTT. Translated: CASSMLGGGPIMQEAFF.

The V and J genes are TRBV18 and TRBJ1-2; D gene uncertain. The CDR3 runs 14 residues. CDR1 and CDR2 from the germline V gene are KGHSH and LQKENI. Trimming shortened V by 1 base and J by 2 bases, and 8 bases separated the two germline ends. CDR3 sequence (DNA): TGTGCCAGCTCACCACTGACAACCAACTATGGCTACACCTTC. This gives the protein CASSPLTTNYGYTF.